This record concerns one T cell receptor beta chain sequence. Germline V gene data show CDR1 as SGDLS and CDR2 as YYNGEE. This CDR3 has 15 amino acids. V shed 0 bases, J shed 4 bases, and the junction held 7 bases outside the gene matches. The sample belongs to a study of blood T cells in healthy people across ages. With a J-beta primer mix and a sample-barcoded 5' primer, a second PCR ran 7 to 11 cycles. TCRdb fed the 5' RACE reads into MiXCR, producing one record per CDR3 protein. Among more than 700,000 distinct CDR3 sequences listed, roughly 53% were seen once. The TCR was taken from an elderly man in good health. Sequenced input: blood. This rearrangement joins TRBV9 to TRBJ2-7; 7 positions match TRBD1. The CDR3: CASSVAPRQGYEQYF. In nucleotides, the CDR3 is TGTGCCAGCAGCGTAGCCCCCAGACAGGGTTACGAGCAGTACTTC.